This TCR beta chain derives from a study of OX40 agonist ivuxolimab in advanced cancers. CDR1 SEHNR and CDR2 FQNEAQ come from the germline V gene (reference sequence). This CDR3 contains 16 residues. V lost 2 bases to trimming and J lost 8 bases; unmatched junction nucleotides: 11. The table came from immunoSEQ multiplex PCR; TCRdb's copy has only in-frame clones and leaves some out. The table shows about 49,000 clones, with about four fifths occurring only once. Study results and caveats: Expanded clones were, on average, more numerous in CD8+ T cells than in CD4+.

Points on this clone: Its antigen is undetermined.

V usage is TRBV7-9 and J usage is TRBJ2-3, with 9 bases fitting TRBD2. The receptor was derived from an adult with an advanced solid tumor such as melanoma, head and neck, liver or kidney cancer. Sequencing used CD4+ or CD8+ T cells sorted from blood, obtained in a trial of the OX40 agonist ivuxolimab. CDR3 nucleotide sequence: TGTGCCAGCAGCTTAAGTGTGCGGGAGGGCTGGGGTACGCAGTATTTT. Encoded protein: CASSLSVREGWGTQYF.